The text below deals with one TCR beta chain. Its antigen is unknown. Trimming cost V 5 bases and J 6 bases; bases outside gene matches: 10. CDR3 length: 16 amino acids. Germline assignment: CDR1 SGHNT and CDR2 YYREEE (reference sequence). The data originate from a study of cytomegalovirus exposure and HLA in healthy donors. Study-level information: A previous analysis identified 100 million to 120 million unique TCR beta sequences derived from 180 million or so T cells. Whole-study results and caveats: With further analysis later on, most CMV-associated TCR beta chains appeared HLA-restricted. Cytomegalovirus-associated TCR beta chains were listed, numbering some 150. Among TCR beta chains of equal frequency, HLA-associated ones were more clonally expanded in a later analysis.

The PCR employed 60 Vbeta primers together with 13 Jbeta primers. Profiled with immunoSEQ multiplex PCR; TCRdb holds only in-frame clones, not every one. The table records roughly 200,000 clones, approximately 80% of them present only once. The TCR comes from a middle-aged woman in good health and CMV-seronegative. The rearrangement joins TRBV5-4 to TRBJ2-2; 10 nucleotides match TRBD1. Sequenced: PBMCs. DNA of the CDR3: TGTGCCAGCAGTCCGCGGCGGACAGGGGGTGCCGGGGAGCTGTTTTTT. It encodes CASSPRRTGGAGELFF.